This entry describes one T cell receptor beta chain. Its recognized antigen is unknown. There are no base qualities to consult, and no much larger clone falls within one base. The sample holds other DNA sequences that translate to the same CDR3. This entry belongs to a study of shared clonotypes between healthy human individuals (dated by TCRdb to about 2020). Describing the broader study: Two women and a few men aged 18 to 49 years were included in the cohort. For each donor, three plates each were used for CD4 naive and CD4 memory, two plates were used for CD8 naive, and one plate was used for CD8 memory. To estimate repertoire size and how much clonotype sharing occurs between individuals, the study deeply sequenced the blood TCR repertoires of about five healthy adults. To increase sequencing depth and limit assay-specific biases, different laboratories used diverse techniques to prepare libraries and sequence TCR repertoires. Each donor's leukapheresis produced roughly between about 0.85 and 10 billion PBMCs. Here is what the overall study found, with its caveats: Larger estimated clonotype richness was generally found for naive subsets than for memory subsets. Even with the large sequencing depth, rarefaction of the sorted-subset datasets indicated that sequencing was incomplete. When several donors were compared, the shared fraction of clonotypes was 5% to 6.5% for naive CD4, 3.5% to 4% for naive CD8, about 2.5% for memory CD4, and 0.35% to 0.5% for memory CD8. Sampling was limited to blood, and TCR repertoires in tissue likely differ from TCR repertoires in blood. Based on pairwise subsampling, the degree of clonotype sharing among donors was expected to be affected by sequencing depth. Because the study included a small number of donors, the genetic and exposure-history diversity represented was limited. Clonotypes shared by all four sorted-subset donors showed higher generation probabilities than non-shared clonotypes.

Using the deep immunoSEQ assay, multiplex PCR amplified TCR CDR3 regions from genomic DNA. Extracted genomic DNA from each cell subset was spread evenly across all wells of several immunoSEQ 96-well plates, with each plate serving as a replicate. For sorted subsets, approximately 190 ng genomic DNA, equal to 25,000 to 35,000 T cell genomes, was loaded into each replicate PCR. The purified libraries were quantified using a Qubit 3.0 fluorometer, sized with a Bioanalyzer 2100, and then quantified again using the KAPA Library Quantification kit. A separate single-read 150-cycle Illumina NextSeq 550 flow cell was used to sequence each immunoSEQ 96-well plate. As for the original processing: Because the immunoSEQ output held only junctional sequences and lacked quality scores, the filtering could not match the filtering applied to full-length reads. To assign V/J genes and CDR3, sequences were annotated against IMGT germline references using PyIR, a Python wrapper for IgBLAST v1.9. Any read was removed if the V/J assignment was weak (E-value above 1e-6), the CDR3 was missing, or the read contained stop codons, out-of-frame junctions, or ambiguous translated residues. V3J clonotypes were defined as sequences sharing the same inferred V gene, J gene, and CDR3 amino acid sequence. To compute the percentage overlap between repertoires, the number of shared unique clonotypes was divided by the size of the smaller repertoire. Richness of each repertoire was evaluated using RTK rarefaction, the Chao1 estimator, and Recon v2.1 estimates of unobserved clonotypes. Generation probabilities for all TCRbeta clonotypes obtained by the gDNA method from a handful of donors were computed using OLGA. In its TCRdb copy, this immuneACCESS table keeps in-frame sequences only and misses some clones. Where compared with another copy, unresolved V genes explain less than half of these, and the others have no known cause. The V and J calls and clone size are taken from that table; D and trimming were inferred from the DNA. The sample records roughly 2.2 million clones, 85% to 95% of which are singletons. Approximately 0.4% of the sample is held by the ten biggest clonotypes.

The donors were healthy, HIV-negative adults who had no recently reported acute infections or vaccinations. Every donor was a Caucasian adult residing in Nashville, Tennessee, USA. CD4+ T cells were enriched by magnetic negative selection; naive cells were then positively selected on CD45RA, and the negative fraction formed the memory subset. After blood collection by leukapheresis, PBMCs were isolated using Ficoll-Histopaque density gradient centrifugation and then cryopreserved in the vapor phase of liquid nitrogen. Purity and quantity of every magnetically sorted T cell population were checked by analytical flow cytometry. Each sorted fraction had its genomic DNA isolated and then quantified by UV absorbance on a Nanodrop 2000c. This receptor was taken from a man between 18 and 29 years old in good health. Some clones in this sample may be carry-over from other donors' samples. The source material was naive CD4+ T cells from PBMCs. This sample's cell subset or site label indicates: CD45RA+ positively selected.

The DNA reads as follows: TGTGCCAGCAGCTTAGTCTCCTACGAGCAGTACTTC. It translates as CASSLVSYEQYF. The receptor chain draws on TRBV7-9 and TRBJ2-7; the D gene cannot be resolved reliably. In the germline V gene (reference sequence), CDR1 corresponds to SEHNR and CDR2 to FQNEAQ. Reading from cysteine to phenylalanine, the CDR3 counts 12 amino acids. Just the 36-base CDR3 DNA is kept, in frame starting at base 1. V loses 1 base of germline sequence and J loses 0 bases, and the interval between the two ends is 1 base. With the rest looked up from the reference TRBV7-9 and TRBJ2-7 genes rather than sequenced, the full variable domain is DTGVSQNPRHKITKRGQNVTFRCDPISEHNRLYWYRQTLGQGPEFLTYFQNEAQLEKSRLLSDRFSAERPKGSFSTLEIQRTEQGDSAMYLCASSLVSYEQYFGPGTRLTVT.